The clone carrying this T cell receptor beta chain was seen once. The V end was cut by 10 bases, the J end by 4 bases, with 13 bases between. CDR3 size: 13 residues. CDR1 and CDR2 from the germline V gene are MNHEY and SMNVEV (reference sequence). This sample is drawn from a study of shared clonotypes between healthy human individuals. Participating donors were healthy, HIV-negative adults free of recent acute infections or vaccinations. Genomic DNA for unsorted samples was obtained from about 90 million PBMCs. Once extracted for a subset, genomic DNA was divided evenly among several immunoSEQ plates. Every unsorted PBMC PCR replicate was loaded with 300 ng DNA, about 30,000 T cell genomes. The data were produced by immunoSEQ multiplex PCR, yet TCRdb's version contains in-frame clones alone and is incomplete. The sample has over 400,000 clones; over 75% are singletons.

This clonotype originated in a woman aged 40 to 55 in good health. Some clones in this sample may be carry-over from other donors' samples. Input material: PBMCs. This chain uses TRBV27 with TRBJ2-2, with D tentatively TRBD1 or TRBD2 (5 bases each). CDR3 protein: CATRGRGTGELFF. CDR3 coding DNA: TGTGCCACCCGGGGCCGGGGCACCGGGGAGCTGTTTTTT.